This T cell receptor (beta chain) was identified during a study of brain metastases from non-small cell lung cancer. Libraries were prepared by immunoSEQ multiplex PCR; TCRdb keeps only in-frame clonotypes and omits some of them. Among about 7,800 clones listed, 85% were seen once. General study results and limits: Brain metastases shared most TCR repertoire with primaries, with sparse T cells. Compared with primary tumors, brain metastases showed less T-cell infiltration. T-cell clones appeared expanded in 64% of brain metastases relative to matched primary tumors.

Worth noting for this clone: Its antigen is unknown.

There are 16 residues in the CDR3. The germline V gene encodes CDR1 SGHKS and CDR2 YYEKEE (reference sequence). The V gene lost 4 bases and the J gene lost 0 bases, with 16 bases spanning the gap. The specimen sequenced was primary lung tumor tissue. J is TRBJ1-1 and V is TRBV5-5; D perhaps matches TRBD1 (5 bases). The TCR originated in a donor over 35 with non-small cell lung cancer. The CDR3: CASSPSVGTVNTEAFF. The CDR3, as DNA: TGTGCCAGCAGCCCCTCAGTGGGGACGGTGAACACTGAAGCTTTCTTT. Drawing the rest from reference TRBV5-5 and TRBJ1-1, the complete variable domain is DAGVTQSPTHLIKTRGQQVTLRCSPISGHKSVSWYQQVLGQGPQFIFQYYEKEERGRGNFPDRFSARQFPNYSSELNVNALLLGDSALYLCASSPSVGTVNTEAFFGQGTRLTVV.